These 29 T cell receptor beta chains were sequenced from one sample in a study of radiation and T cells in renal cell carcinoma. Measured with immunoSEQ multiplex PCR; TCRdb has only the in-frame clones, and not every one. The table shows 65,000 or so clones, with over 60% occurring only once. Time point in this sample: blood 4 weeks post-SBRT, at nephrectomy. Stated treatment: 15 Gy SBRT to primary tumor, nephrectomy 4 weeks later. Sequencing used blood, obtained from a patient whose treatment included radiotherapy and nephrectomy. Every receptor here comes from a man between 60 and 75 years old with renal cell carcinoma.

The chain links TRBV4-3 to TRBJ2-7; 10 bases line up with TRBD2. Germline V CDR1 and CDR2: LGHNA, YSLEER. CDR3 length: 17 residues. V dropped 4 bases and J dropped 4; count of bases not matched to a gene: 13. The CDR3 loop reads CASSLLPGTSGEYEQYF. CDR3 DNA: TGCGCCAGCAGCCTCCTCCCCGGAACTAGCGGGGAATACGAGCAGTACTTC.

The chain uses TRBV7-8 and TRBJ2-1; weak D call: TRBD1 (5 bases). Germline CDR1 reads SGHVS; CDR2 reads FQNEAQ. Deletions cut 0 bases from V and 6 bases from J, with 15 bases between. This CDR3 spans 16 amino acids. The CDR3 coding sequence is TGTGCCAGCAGCTTAGCGATAGGGGATATCGGCAATGAGCAGTTCTTC. Amino acid sequence: CASSLAIGDIGNEQFF.

This clone showed up just once. The chain has TRBV6-5 and TRBJ2-2; 7 bases are a match to TRBD2. V shed 2 bases and J 7 bases; nucleotides not matched to a gene: 7. Germline V gives CDR1 MNHEY, CDR2 SVGAGI. This CDR3 is 15 amino acids long. DNA of the CDR3: TGTGCCAGCAGTTACGCGGGAGAGGAGGGCGGGGAGCTGTTTTTT. It is translated as CASSYAGEEGGELFF.

The J gene is TRBJ2-6, the V gene TRBV10-3; 9 positions match TRBD1. The CDR3 is 17 residues long. CDR1 and CDR2 from the germline V gene are ENHRY and SYGVKD. Trimming removed 4 bases from V and 3 bases from J; junction bases left unmatched: 7. The CDR3 nucleotides are TGTGCCATCAGTGGAGAAACAGGGGGCGGTGGGGCCAACGTCCTGACTTTC. Residues: CAISGETGGGGANVLTF.

The gene calls are TRBV1 and TRBJ2-5; TRBD1, the D gene given by the table, was not confirmed from the DNA. TRBV1 is listed as a pseudogene. The CDR3 spans 17 residues. CDR3 coding DNA: TGCACCAGCAGCCAAGTCCAGGGACATCAGTACCAAGAGACCCAGTACTTC. This translates into CTSSQVQGHQYQETQYF.

The sample holds a few counts of this clone. The chain links TRBV30 to TRBJ1-2; D remains unclear. V gave up 5 bases and J gave up 3 bases, with 13 bases separating them. The CDR3 extends over 13 amino acids. Germline CDR1 reads GTSNPN; CDR2 reads SVGIG (reference sequence). CDR3 coding DNA: TGTGCCTGGGCCAGATTCAAGGACTATGGCTACACCTTC. It yields the protein CAWARFKDYGYTF.

The rearrangement uses TRBV20-1 and TRBJ1-4; the D is unclear. Trimming pared 3 bases from V and 4 bases from J, leaving 3 bases between. The CDR3 runs to 11 residues. In germline, CDR1 is DFQATT, CDR2 SNEGSKA (reference sequence). The CDR3 DNA follows: TGCAGTGCTAGTAGTAATGAAAAACTGTTTTTT. This gives the protein CSASSNEKLFF.

The chain recombines TRBV5-1 with TRBJ2-5; 8 bases fit TRBD2. The CDR3 sequence is 16 residues long. V lost 0 bases and J lost 2; bases outside the gene matches: 6. Germline values: CDR1 SGHRS, CDR2 YFSETQ. CDR3 region: CASSLGGSGAQETQYF. The CDR3 bases are TGCGCCAGCAGCTTGGGGGGTAGCGGGGCACAAGAGACCCAGTACTTC.

V is TRBV7-8 and J is TRBJ1-2, with D perhaps matching TRBD1 (6 bases). Trimming shortened V by 5 bases and J by 5 bases, and 18 bases separated the two germline ends. The CDR3 runs to 15 residues. Germline V lookup: CDR1 SGHVS, CDR2 FQNEAQ. CDR3 loop: CASSPAAGAGYGYTF. CDR3 sequence (DNA): TGTGCCAGCAGCCCCGCCGCGGGGGCCGGGTATGGCTACACCTTC.

J is TRBJ2-5 and V is TRBV18; no clear D gene. The CDR3 has 14 residues. The V and J ends lost 2 bases and 3 bases respectively, with 10 bases between them. Germline loops: CDR1 KGHSH, CDR2 LQKENI. The DNA for the CDR3 is TGTGCCAGCTCACCAAGTTCGCCGGAAGAGACCCAGTACTTC. This translates into CASSPSSPEETQYF.

The chain couples TRBV5-1 to TRBJ1-1; D is uncertain. There are 14 residues in the CDR3. Trimming removed 2 bases at V and 1 base at J, with 9 bases between. Germline CDR1 reads SGHRS; CDR2 reads YFSETQ. CDR3 amino acids: CASSLPGQNTEAFF. Written as DNA, the CDR3 is TGCGCCAGCAGCTTACCTGGGCAGAACACTGAAGCTTTCTTT.

This clone was seen a few times. The V call is TRBV6-6, the J call TRBJ2-3; D may be TRBD1 (6 bases). Between the trimmed V and J ends, which lost 5 bases and 3 bases, there was a span of 15 bases. CDR3 length equals 15 residues. CDR1 and CDR2 from the germline V gene are MNHNY and SVGAGI (reference sequence). The CDR3 sequence is CASSTTGDTTDTQYF. CDR3 DNA sequence: TGTGCCAGCAGTACCACCGGGGACACGACAGATACGCAGTATTTT.

V usage is TRBV6-1 and J usage is TRBJ2-2; D call uncertain. Germline V gene sequence: CDR1 MNHNS, CDR2 SASEGT. CDR3 length equals 14 residues. Trimming pared 2 bases from V and 3 bases from J, leaving 7 bases between. The DNA for the CDR3 is TGTGCCAGCAGTGAACGGATGGACACCGGGGAGCTGTTTTTT. Translation gives CASSERMDTGELFF.

The chain couples TRBV29-1 to TRBJ1-4, with D unclear. Trimming took off 0 bases at V and 9 bases at J, with 5 bases between the two ends. Germline V CDR1 and CDR2: SQVTM, ANQGSEA. This CDR3 contains 11 residues. DNA of the CDR3: TGCAGCGTTGAAGAAGGGCAAAAACTGTTTTTT. Translating it yields CSVEEGQKLFF.

V gene TRBV6-5 combines with J gene TRBJ1-1, with D hard to call. The germline V and J ends were trimmed by 6 bases and 1 base, with 9 bases remaining between them. From germline, CDR1 is MNHEY and CDR2 SVGAGI. There are 13 residues in the CDR3. The CDR3, as DNA: TGTGCCAGCAGCCAGGAGCCGAACACTGAAGCTTTCTTT. Amino acid sequence: CASSQEPNTEAFF.

The gene calls are TRBV7-9 and TRBJ2-7, with a weak D call TRBD2 (6 bases). V gave up 5 bases and J gave up 1 base, with 12 bases separating them. CDR3 size: 14 residues. The germline V gene encodes CDR1 SEHNR and CDR2 FQNEAQ (reference sequence). CDR3 sequence (DNA): TGTGCCAGCAGCCCAAACGGGAGATCCTACGAGCAGTACTTC. As protein: CASSPNGRSYEQYF.

By proportion, this clone is medium-sized. The rearrangement joins TRBV11-2 to TRBJ2-2, with 9 nucleotides matching TRBD2. The V gene's germline CDR1 is SGHAT and CDR2 FQNNGV. CDR3 length: 16 residues. V trimming: 0 bases; J trimming: 5 bases; junction bases outside the gene matches: 4. CDR3 residues: CASSLDLAGVTGELFF. The CDR3 nucleotides are TGTGCCAGCAGCTTAGACTTAGCGGGGGTTACCGGGGAGCTGTTTTTT.

CDR3 sequence: CAWSVRGDTQYF. The CDR3 coding sequence is TGTGCCTGGAGTGTACGTGGGGATACGCAGTATTTT. The V and J genes are TRBV30 and TRBJ2-3; no clear D. The germline V gene encodes CDR1 GTSNPN and CDR2 SVGIG (reference sequence). V lost 0 bases to trimming and J lost 6 bases, with 7 bases between them. The CDR3 has 12 amino acids.

The rearrangement links TRBV7-6 to TRBJ2-2; D is unresolved. Germline loops: CDR1 SGHVS, CDR2 FNYEAQ. The CDR3 is made up of 15 amino acids. V was cut by 5 bases and J by 1 base, with 11 bases left in between. The CDR3 reads CASSPDYGNTGELFF. The DNA for the CDR3 is TGTGCCAGCAGCCCCGATTATGGGAACACCGGGGAGCTGTTTTTT. The whole variable domain, filled in from reference TRBV7-6 and TRBJ2-2, reads GAGVSQSPRYKVTKRGQDVALRCDPISGHVSLYWYRQALGQGPEFLTYFNYEAQQDKSGLPNDRFSAERPEGSISTLTIQRTEQRDSAMYRCASSPDYGNTGELFFGEGSRLTVL.

This chain connects TRBV10-1 to TRBJ2-1, with a weak D call TRBD2 (6 bases). The V and J ends lost 3 bases and 6 bases respectively, with 15 bases between them. This CDR3 is built from 15 residues. Per germline, CDR1 WNHNN and CDR2 SYGVQD (reference sequence). In DNA, the CDR3 is TGCGCCAGCAGTGAAAGTAGCGGACATCGCAATGAGCAGTTCTTC. This codes for CASSESSGHRNEQFF.

This chain uses TRBV6-6 with TRBJ2-7, with D perhaps TRBD1 or TRBD2 (7 bases each). The CDR3 extends over 15 amino acids. V was pared by 0 bases and J by 4 bases, with 13 bases between. Germline loops: CDR1 MNHNY, CDR2 SVGAGI (reference sequence). Written as DNA, the CDR3 is TGTGCCAGCAGTTACTCGAGTCAGGGGGGGTACGAGCAGTACTTC. This encodes CASSYSSQGGYEQYF.

The rearrangement uses TRBV5-1 and TRBJ2-7; 15 nucleotides match TRBD2. This CDR3 spans 17 amino acids. In germline, CDR1 is SGHRS, CDR2 YFSETQ. V gave up 4 bases and J gave up 6 bases; unmatched junction bases: 11. The CDR3 coding sequence is TGCGCCAGCAGCGCTGGACTAGCGGGAGGGCCTTCGGGCGAGCAGTACGTC. It is translated as CASSAGLAGGPSGEQYV.

This chain connects TRBV2 to TRBJ1-4, with D unclear. CDR1 is SNHLY and CDR2 is FYNNEI in the germline V gene. This CDR3 has 15 amino acids. V lost 6 bases to trimming and J lost 3 bases, with 14 bases between them. The chain's CDR3 is CASRNNKTPNEKLFF. CDR3 nucleotide sequence: TGTGCCAGCAGAAATAACAAGACCCCTAATGAAAAACTGTTTTTT. Variable domain in full (rest from reference TRBV2 and TRBJ1-4): EPEVTQTPSHQVTQMGQEVILRCVPISNHLYFYWYRQILGQKVEFLVSFYNNEISEKSEIFDDQFSVERPDGSNFTLKIRSTKLEDSAMYFCASRNNKTPNEKLFFGSGTQLSVL.

The genes are TRBV7-6 and TRBJ1-5, with a weak D call TRBD1 (6 bases). This CDR3 has 14 amino acids. In germline, CDR1 is SGHVS, CDR2 FNYEAQ. Deletions cut 3 bases from V and 5 bases from J, with 11 bases between. The DNA of the CDR3 is TGTGCCAGCAGCTTGGGGGGCGCGGATCAGCCCCAGCATTTT. It encodes CASSLGGADQPQHF.

This chain connects TRBV5-4 to TRBJ1-1; no clear D. V was pared by 0 bases and J by 0 bases, with 9 bases between. This CDR3 is built from 15 residues. In germline, CDR1 is SGHNT, CDR2 YYREEE (reference sequence). In DNA, the CDR3 is TGTGCCAGCAGCTTGGCCCCGGGCATGAACACTGAAGCTTTCTTT. This codes for CASSLAPGMNTEAFF.

V and J are TRBV14 and TRBJ2-3; possible D gene TRBD2, 5 bases. The germline V and J ends were trimmed by 4 bases and 0 bases, with 14 bases remaining between them. The CDR3 totals 16 residues. The germline V gene has CDR1 SGHDN and CDR2 FVKESK. The CDR3, as DNA: TGTGCCAGCAGCCCCGACTCTAGGACTAGCACAGATACGCAGTATTTT. Translating gives CASSPDSRTSTDTQYF.

This chain connects TRBV28 to TRBJ1-6; D possibly corresponds to TRBD1 (5 bases). The CDR3 is made up of 15 amino acids. V was shortened by 3 bases and J by 7 bases, with 13 bases between the two germline ends. Germline CDR1 and CDR2: MDHEN and SYDVKM. The CDR3 region is CASSFNSAGNSPLHF. Here the CDR3 DNA reads TGTGCCAGCAGTTTCAATTCGGCAGGGAATTCACCCCTCCACTTT.

The genes are TRBV19 and TRBJ1-1; D is unresolved. CDR1 and CDR2 (germline): LNHDA, SQIVND (reference sequence). The CDR3 has 13 amino acids. The V end lost 4 bases, the J end lost 0 bases, and 6 bases lay between the germline ends. CDR3 protein: CASSSQMNTEAFF. In DNA form, the CDR3 reads TGTGCCAGTAGTAGCCAGATGAACACTGAAGCTTTCTTT.

This clone has a single count. This chain uses TRBV30 with TRBJ2-1, with no clear D. V was shortened by 0 bases and J by 6 bases, with 9 bases between the two germline ends. The CDR3 runs to 13 residues. Germline CDR1 and CDR2: GTSNPN and SVGIG (reference sequence). The CDR3 loop reads CAWSVAYPNEQFF. The CDR3 bases are TGTGCCTGGAGTGTAGCCTACCCCAATGAGCAGTTCTTC.